The text below deals with one T cell receptor beta chain. The antigen is undetermined. This sample is drawn from a study of a mutant IDH1 vaccine in newly diagnosed glioma. Study summary: Patients had received radiotherapy, temozolomide, or both previously, most receiving both.

Some clones are missing from TCRdb's copy, which holds only in-frame ones; the method was immunoSEQ multiplex PCR. The profile shows some 120,000 clones, just under 80% of them singletons. Stated time point: week 11, during vaccination. It was 300 ug of mutant IDH1 20-mer peptide that made up each vaccine dose, given with topical imiquimod. V lost 7 bases to trimming and J lost 1 base, with 13 bases between them. This CDR3 is 14 amino acids long. In germline, CDR1 is ENHRY, CDR2 SYGVKD. The receptor's source is a man aged 35-49 years with glioma. The chain uses TRBV10-3 and TRBJ1-1, with D possibly being TRBD1 (5 bases). This specimen was PBMCs, taken from a glioma patient whose treatment included an IDH1 peptide vaccine. CDR3 residues: CAINHLDKNTEAFF. In DNA, the CDR3 is TGTGCCATCAACCACCTGGACAAGAACACTGAAGCTTTCTTT.